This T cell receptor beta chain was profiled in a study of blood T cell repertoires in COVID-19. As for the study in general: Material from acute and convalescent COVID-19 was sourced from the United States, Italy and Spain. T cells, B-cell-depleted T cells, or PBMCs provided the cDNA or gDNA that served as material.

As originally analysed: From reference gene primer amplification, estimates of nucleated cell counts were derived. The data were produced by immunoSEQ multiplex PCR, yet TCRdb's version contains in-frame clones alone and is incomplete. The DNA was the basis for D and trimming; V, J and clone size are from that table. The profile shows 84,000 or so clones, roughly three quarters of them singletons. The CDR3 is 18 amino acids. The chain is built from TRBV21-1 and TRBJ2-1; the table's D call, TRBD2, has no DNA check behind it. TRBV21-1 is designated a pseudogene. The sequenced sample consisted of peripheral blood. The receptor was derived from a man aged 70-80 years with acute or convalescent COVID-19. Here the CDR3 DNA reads TGTGCCAGCAGCAAATTGGCTAGCGGGGGTCGGGAGGTCGATGAGCAGTTCTTC. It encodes CASSKLASGGREVDEQFF.